This is a list of T cell receptor beta chains from one sample in a study of T cell responses to AZD1222 COVID-19 vaccine. Libraries were prepared by immunoSEQ multiplex PCR; TCRdb keeps only in-frame clonotypes and omits some of them. This table holds roughly 97,000 clones, around 86% found once. Sequencing used peripheral blood, obtained 28 days after the second dose of the MenACWY control vaccine. The receptors were sampled from an adult who received the MenACWY meningococcal vaccine as a control. The CDR3 runs from the conserved cysteine through the conserved F or W. Fields, in order: D gene, V gene, clone size, J gene, CDR3 DNA, CDR3 protein. The D gene is left open where the match is weak. For some rows the clone size is stated as once, few or many, or as a class when expanded; others skip it.

.	TRBV5-4	once	TRBJ2-2	TGTGCCAGCAGCAAACAGGGAACAGGGGAGCTGTTTTTT	CASSKQGTGELFF
.	TRBV29-1	.	TRBJ2-5	TGCAGCCAGAGGACGGCGGGAGAGACCCAGTACTTC	CSQRTAGETQYF
.	TRBV25-1	.	TRBJ1-6	TGTGCCAGCAGTGCGACAGTCGATTCACCCCTCCACTTT	CASSATVDSPLHF
TRBD1	TRBV6-1	.	TRBJ2-7	TGTGCCAGCAGTGAATCGGGGACAGGGTCCCACGAGCAGTACTTC	CASSESGTGSHEQYF
TRBD1	TRBV7-9	.	TRBJ2-3	TGTGCCAGCAGCTCGGGACAGGAGCTCACAGATACGCAGTATTTT	CASSSGQELTDTQYF
.	TRBV15	.	TRBJ1-5	TGTGCCACCAGCAGAGTCCGAAGCTGGGGGGGCAGGCCCCAGCATTTT	CATSRVRSWGGRPQHF
.	TRBV20-1	.	TRBJ2-7	TGCAGTGCTAGTCAGGGTTCCTACGAGCAGTACTTC	CSASQGSYEQYF
.	TRBV4-1	.	TRBJ2-1	TGCGCCAGCAGCCAAGGCGACAGGTCAAACTACAATGAGCAGTTCTTC	CASSQGDRSNYNEQFF
.	TRBV18	.	TRBJ2-7	TGTGCCAGCTCCCCCAACAGGGATTGGTACGAGCAGTACTTC	CASSPNRDWYEQYF
.	TRBV5-1	.	TRBJ2-7	TGCGCCAGCAACGGGAATTCCTACGAGCAGTACTTC	CASNGNSYEQYF
TRBD1	TRBV10-2	few	TRBJ1-5	TGCGCCAGCAGGCTGGGACAGGGGGATCAGCCCCAGCATTTT	CASRLGQGDQPQHF
.	TRBV10-3	.	TRBJ2-3	TGTGCCATCAATGGGATTGCCACAGATACGCAGTATTTT	CAINGIATDTQYF
.	TRBV5-6	.	TRBJ1-5	TGTGCCAGCAGCCCAGACACCTACTCCCAGCCCCAGCATTTT	CASSPDTYSQPQHF
.	TRBV27	once	TRBJ1-1	TGTGCCAGCAGTTCTAATTCGTTAGTCTCTGAAGCTTTCTTT	CASSSNSLVSEAFF
.	TRBV7-8	.	TRBJ1-5	TGTGCCAGCAGTACATATAGCAATCAGCCCCAGCATTTT	CASSTYSNQPQHF
TRBD1	TRBV6-1	once	TRBJ1-1	TGTGCCAGCAGTGACAGGGGGTTAGCCAACACTGAAGCTTTCTTT	CASSDRGLANTEAFF
.	TRBV7-2	.	TRBJ2-7	TGTGCCAGCAGCCCGGACAGGGAGGGAGGCGAACAGTACTTC	CASSPDREGGEQYF
.	TRBV11-1	.	TRBJ2-5	TGTGCCAGCAGCTTCGGGCAGGGCGAATCAGAGACCCAGTACTTC	CASSFGQGESETQYF
TRBD1	TRBV28	.	TRBJ1-5	TGTGCCAGCAGTAGAGAGACAGGGCTTTATCAGCCCCAGCATTTT	CASSRETGLYQPQHF
.	TRBV6-5	.	TRBJ2-7	TGTGCCAGCAGTTACTCGGCAGGCCAACTCGAGCAGTACTTC	CASSYSAGQLEQYF
TRBD1	TRBV6-2/TRBV6-3	.	TRBJ1-1	TGTGCCAGCAGCGCGGGGGACAGGGGGACCATGAACACTGAAGCTTTCTTT	CASSAGDRGTMNTEAFF
.	TRBV29-1	.	TRBJ1-4	TGCAGCGCTGGACAGACCGAAAAACTGTTTTTT	CSAGQTEKLFF
.	TRBV6-2/TRBV6-3	.	TRBJ2-7	TGTGCCAGCAGTTCCCGGGGGACAGAGAAATACGAGCAGTACTTC	CASSSRGTEKYEQYF
.	TRBV6-5	.	TRBJ1-2	TGTGCCAGCAGTTGGCCAGAGACGACGTCTAACTATGGCTACACCTTC	CASSWPETTSNYGYTF
TRBD1	TRBV6-5	.	TRBJ2-7	TGTGCCAGCAGTTACGCTCCGTCCGGGACAGTCTACGAGCAGTACTTC	CASSYAPSGTVYEQYF
.	TRBV28	.	TRBJ1-2	TGTGCCAGCAGTAGTTCATCTTGGACAGCGGGTAACTATGGCTACACCTTC	CASSSSSWTAGNYGYTF
.	TRBV7-3	once	TRBJ2-1	TGTGCCAGCAGCTATCTAAGCCTGGACGGGTACAATGAGCAGTTCTTC	CASSYLSLDGYNEQFF
.	TRBV7-8	.	TRBJ1-1	TGTGCCAGCAGCCCCCACGGGGCGACTGAAGCTTTCTTT	CASSPHGATEAFF
.	TRBV5-1	.	TRBJ1-1	TGCGCCAGCAGCTTTCTGCCCCTCTCGCGGGGGAACACTGAAGCTTTCTTT	CASSFLPLSRGNTEAFF
TRBD1	TRBV25-1	.	TRBJ2-7	TGTGCCAGCCCAGGTGGGACAGTAGGGGACTACGAGCAGTACTTC	CASPGGTVGDYEQYF
TRBD1	TRBV18	few	TRBJ1-1	TGTGCCAGCTCATCTGCACAGGGGGCGACGAACACTGAAGCTTTCTTT	CASSSAQGATNTEAFF
TRBD1	TRBV9	.	TRBJ1-2	TGTGCCAGCAGCGTAGGGGACAGGGTATCCCTGTACCCCTATGGCTACACCTTC	CASSVGDRVSLYPYGYTF
TRBD1	TRBV7-6	.	TRBJ2-1	TGTGCCAGCAGCATCGGACAGGGATTCAAAAATGAGCAGTTCTTC	CASSIGQGFKNEQFF
.	TRBV6-5	.	TRBJ1-3	TGTGCCAGCATCTCGGGACATCTCTCTGGAAACACCATATATTTT	CASISGHLSGNTIYF
.	TRBV4-2	few	TRBJ1-6	TGTGCCAGCAGCCAAGGAGGTAACTATAATTCACCCCTCCACTTT	CASSQGGNYNSPLHF
TRBD1	TRBV10-2	.	TRBJ1-6	TGCGCCAGCAGTGAGACAACAGGGGGCCAGTCACCCCTCCACTTT	CASSETTGGQSPLHF
.	TRBV5-4	.	TRBJ1-2	TGTGCCAGCAGCTTGGGGGCCAGGGATACTGAGGGCTACACCTTC	CASSLGARDTEGYTF
.	TRBV4-3	.	TRBJ2-2	TGCGCCAGCAGCCAGGGGACGGCTATGAACACCGGGGAGCTGTTTTTT	CASSQGTAMNTGELFF
TRBD2	TRBV18	.	TRBJ2-3	TGTGCCAGCTCACCATACGGGACTAGCAGCACAGATACGCAGTATTTT	CASSPYGTSSTDTQYF
.	TRBV5-6	.	TRBJ1-4	TGTGCCAGCAGCTTGAACCCGCTCAATGAAAAACTGTTTTTT	CASSLNPLNEKLFF
.	TRBV11-3	.	TRBJ2-1	TGTGCCAGCAGCCTCACGGCCATTAATGAGCAGTTCTTC	CASSLTAINEQFF
.	TRBV4-1	.	TRBJ1-2	TGCGCCAGCAGCCAAGATTGGGAGGGTGGCTACACCTTC	CASSQDWEGGYTF
.	TRBV28	.	TRBJ1-5	TGTGCCAGCAGTTCCCAGGGGAGCAATCAGCCCCAGCATTTT	CASSSQGSNQPQHF
TRBD1	TRBV6-1	.	TRBJ1-3	TGTGCCAGCAGTGCAGGACAGGGGTGGCCTGGAAACACCATATATTTT	CASSAGQGWPGNTIYF